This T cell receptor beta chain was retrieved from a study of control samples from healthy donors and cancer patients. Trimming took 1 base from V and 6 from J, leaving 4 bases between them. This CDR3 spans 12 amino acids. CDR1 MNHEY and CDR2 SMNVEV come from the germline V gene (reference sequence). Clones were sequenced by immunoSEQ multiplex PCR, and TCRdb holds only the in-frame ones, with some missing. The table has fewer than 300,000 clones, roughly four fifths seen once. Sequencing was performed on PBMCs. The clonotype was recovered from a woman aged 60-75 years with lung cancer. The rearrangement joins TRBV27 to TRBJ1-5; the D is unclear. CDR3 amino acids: CASSLWGQPQHF. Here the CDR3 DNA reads TGTGCCAGCAGTTTATGGGGTCAGCCCCAGCATTTT.